This passage covers 5 T cell receptor beta chains from one sample sequenced in a study of blood T cell repertoires in COVID-19. Profiled with immunoSEQ multiplex PCR; TCRdb holds only in-frame clones, not every one. The sample lists roughly 150,000 clones; approximately 80% were seen once. Sequencing was performed on peripheral blood. The receptors were sampled from a woman older than 75 with acute or convalescent COVID-19.

This clone was detected a few times. The J gene is TRBJ1-1, the V gene TRBV28; D gene uncertain. This CDR3 is 13 amino acids long. Germline values: CDR1 MDHEN, CDR2 SYDVKM. The V end lost 7 bases, the J end lost 1 base, and 10 bases lay between the germline ends. For the CDR3, the DNA is TGTGCCAGCACTTTCGACAAGAACACTGAAGCTTTCTTT. This codes for CASTFDKNTEAFF.

This chain joins TRBV14 and TRBJ2-2; 9 bases line up with TRBD1. V shed 1 base and J 2 bases; nucleotides not matched to a gene: 2. This CDR3 contains 16 residues. From germline, CDR1 is SGHDN and CDR2 FVKESK. The CDR3 region has the DNA TGTGCCAGCAGCCAAGCGGGACAGGGAAACACCGGGGAGCTGTTTTTT. It translates to CASSQAGQGNTGELFF.

The J gene is TRBJ2-5, the V gene TRBV5-1, with 12 bases matching TRBD2. J lost 4 bases, V lost 5 bases, and 6 bases had no gene match. Germline V gene data show CDR1 as SGHRS and CDR2 as YFSETQ. This CDR3 comprises 15 residues. CDR3 DNA sequence: TGCGCCAGCAGTCCGACTAGCGGGAGCTTAGAGACCCAGTACTTC. Translated: CASSPTSGSLETQYF.

The chain uses TRBV11-2 and TRBJ2-5; D is perhaps TRBD1 (5 bases). The germline V and J ends were trimmed by 6 bases and 3 bases, with 14 bases remaining between them. Per germline, CDR1 SGHAT and CDR2 FQNNGV. CDR3 size: 14 residues. The CDR3 nucleotides are TGTGCCAGCAGGTCGCTCCGCAGGGAAGAGACCCAGTACTTC. Amino acids: CASRSLRREETQYF.

V and J are TRBV15 and TRBJ2-1, with 8 positions matching TRBD1. The ends lost 1 base at V and 8 bases at J; junction bases unmatched: 4. The CDR3 sequence is 14 residues long. Germline assignment: CDR1 LNHNV and CDR2 YYDKDF (reference sequence). The CDR3 loop reads CATSRADREDEQFF. The CDR3 DNA sequence: TGTGCCACCAGCAGAGCGGACAGGGAGGATGAGCAGTTCTTC.